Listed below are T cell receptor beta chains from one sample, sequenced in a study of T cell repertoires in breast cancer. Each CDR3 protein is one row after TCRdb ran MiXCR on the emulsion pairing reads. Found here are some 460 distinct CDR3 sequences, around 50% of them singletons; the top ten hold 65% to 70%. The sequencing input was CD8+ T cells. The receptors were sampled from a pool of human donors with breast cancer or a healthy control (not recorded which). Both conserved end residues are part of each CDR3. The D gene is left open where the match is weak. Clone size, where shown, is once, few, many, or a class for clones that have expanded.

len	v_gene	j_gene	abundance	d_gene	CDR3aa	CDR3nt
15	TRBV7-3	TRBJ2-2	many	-	CASSTPSEGTGELFF	TGTGCCAGCAGCACACCTAGCGAGGGAACCGGGGAGCTGTTTTTT
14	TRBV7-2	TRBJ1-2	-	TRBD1	CVSSFVKGAHGHTF	TGTGTCAGCAGCTTCGTAAAGGGGGCGCATGGCCACACCTTC
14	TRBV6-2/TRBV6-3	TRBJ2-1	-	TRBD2	CAGNGREINNEQFF	TGTGCCGGCAACGGGAGGGAAATTAACAATGAGCAGTTCTTC
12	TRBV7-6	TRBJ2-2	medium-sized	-	CASSLKIGELFF	TGTGCCAGCAGCTTAAAGATCGGGGAGCTGTTTTTT
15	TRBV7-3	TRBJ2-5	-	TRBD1	CASSSTGGVQETKYF	TGTGCCAGCAGCTCGACAGGGGGCGTTCAAGAGACAAAGTACTTC
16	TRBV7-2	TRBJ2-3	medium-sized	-	CASSLNSVTTGDTQYF	TGTGCCAGCAGCCTCAACAGTGTGACGACGGGAGATACGCAGTATTTT
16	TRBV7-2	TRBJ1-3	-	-	CASSFIGGLSGNTIYF	TGTGCCAGCAGCTTCATAGGTGGGCTCTCTGGAAACACCATATATTTT
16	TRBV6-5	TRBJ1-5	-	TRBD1	CASSFEGARIDQPQHF	TGTGCCAGCAGTTTTGAGGGGGCAAGGATTGATCAGCCCCAGCATTTT
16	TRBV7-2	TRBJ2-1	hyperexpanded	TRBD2	CASSFWRGAIWNEQFF	TGTGCCAGCAGCTTTTGGCGGGGGGCTATTTGGAATGAGCAGTTCTTC
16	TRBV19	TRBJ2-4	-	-	CAGSIGTMSAKNAQYF	TGTGCCGGTAGTATAGGTACGATGTCAGCCAAAAACGCTCAGTACTTC
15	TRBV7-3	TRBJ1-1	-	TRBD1	CASSLTGGMSTEAFF	TGTGCCAGCAGCTTGACAGGGGGAATGAGCACTGAAGCTTTCTTT
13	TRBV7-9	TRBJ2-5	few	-	CASSPGQQETQYF	TGTGCCAGCAGCCCAGGACAGCAAGAGACCCAGTACTTC
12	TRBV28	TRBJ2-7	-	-	CATRSVLYEQYF	TGTGCCACCCGCTCTGTTCTGTACGAGCAGTACTTC
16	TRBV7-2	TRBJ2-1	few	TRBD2	CASSFWRGDRGKEQFF	TGTGCCAGCAGCTTTTGGCGGGGGGATAGGGGGAAGGAGCAGTTCTTC
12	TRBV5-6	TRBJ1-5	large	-	CASSLGDQPQHF	TGTGCCAGCAGCTTGGGTGATCAGCCCCAGCATTTT
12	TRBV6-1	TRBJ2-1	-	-	CASRSPGNEQLF	TGTGCCAGTAGGTCCCCGGGGAACGAGCAGCTCTTC
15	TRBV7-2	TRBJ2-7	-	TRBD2	CASSLERGGSYEQYF	TGTGCCAGCAGCTTAGAGCGGGGGGGCTCCTACGAGCAGTACTTC
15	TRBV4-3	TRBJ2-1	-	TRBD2	CASSPPWVAGSEKFF	TGCGCCAGCAGCCCACCTTGGGTAGCGGGAAGCGAGAAGTTCTTC
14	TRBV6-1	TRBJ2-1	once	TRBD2	CASSGRARNNEQFF	TGTGCCAGCAGCGGGAGGGCCAGGAACAATGAGCAGTTCTTC
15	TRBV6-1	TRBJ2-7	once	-	CASNRDLPPPYEQYF	TGTGCCAGCAACAGGGATCTCCCCCCCCCCTACGAGCAGTACTTC
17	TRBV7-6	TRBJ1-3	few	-	CASSLGIGTLSGNTRYF	TGTGCCAGCAGCTTAGGTATCGGCACCCTCTCTGGAAACACCAGATATTTT
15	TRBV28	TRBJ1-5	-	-	CASSLPTGEKQPQHF	TGTGCCAGCAGTTTACCGACAGGAGAAAAGCAGCCCCAGCATTTT
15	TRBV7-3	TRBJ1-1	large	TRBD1	CASSLTGGMNTEAFF	TGTGCCAGCAGCTTGACAGGGGGCATGAACACTGAAGCTTTCTTT
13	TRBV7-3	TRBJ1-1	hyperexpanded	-	CASSSTMNTEAFF	TGTGCCAGCAGCTCAACCATGAACACTGAAGCTTTCTTT
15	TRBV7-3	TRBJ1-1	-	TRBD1	CASSLTGGRKTEAFF	TGTGCCAGCAGCTTGACAGGGGGCAGGAAAACTGAAGCTTTCTTT
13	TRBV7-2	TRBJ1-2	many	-	CASSFQGSYGYTF	TGTGCCAGCAGCTTTCAGGGGTCCTATGGCTACACCTTC
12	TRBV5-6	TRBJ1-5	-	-	CASSGGDQPQHF	TGTGCCAGCAGCGGGGGGGATCAGCCCCAGCATTTT
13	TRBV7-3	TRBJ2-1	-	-	CASSFKGGNEQFF	TGTGCCAGCAGCTTTAAGGGGGGTAATGAGCAGTTCTTC
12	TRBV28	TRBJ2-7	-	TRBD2	CATRSGRDEKYF	TGTGCCACCCGCTCGGGGAGGGACGAGAAGTACTTC
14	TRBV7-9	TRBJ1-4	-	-	CARSALPANEKLFF	TGCGCCCGCAGCGCCCTGCCGGCTAATGAAAAACTGTTTTTT
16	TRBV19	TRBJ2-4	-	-	CASSIGTMLTKNIQYF	TGTGCCAGTAGTATAGGTACGATGTTAACCAAAAACATTCAGTACTTT
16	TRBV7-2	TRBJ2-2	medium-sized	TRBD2	CASSFSGLVTTGELFF	TGTGCCAGCAGCTTCTCGGGACTAGTTACCACCGGGGAGCTGTTTTTT
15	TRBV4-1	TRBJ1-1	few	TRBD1	CASHPTGTGNTEAFF	TGCGCCAGTCACCCTACCGGGACAGGTAACACTGAAGCTTTCTTT
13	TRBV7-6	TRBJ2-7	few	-	CASSLTLIEEQYF	TGTGCCAGCAGCTTAACGCTCATTGAGGAGCAGTACTTC
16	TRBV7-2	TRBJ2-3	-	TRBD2	CASSLVAGARTDTQYF	TGTGCCAGCAGCTTAGTAGCGGGGGCGCGCACAGATACGCAGTATTTT
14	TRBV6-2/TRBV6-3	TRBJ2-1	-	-	CARNGRDRNKEQFF	TGTGCCAGAAACGGGAGGGACAGGAACAAGGAGCAGTTCTTC
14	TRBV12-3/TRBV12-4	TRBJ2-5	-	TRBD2	CASGERGLRETQYF	TGTGCCAGCGGCGAGCGGGGGCTACGAGAGACCCAGTACTTC
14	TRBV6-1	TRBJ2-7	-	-	CACTRDLPPYEQYF	TGTGCCTGCACCAGGGATCTCCCTCCCTACGAGCAGTACTTC
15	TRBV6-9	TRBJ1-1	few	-	CASSYGVEGGTEAFF	TGTGCCAGCAGTTATGGCGTAGAGGGCGGCACTGAAGCTTTCTTT
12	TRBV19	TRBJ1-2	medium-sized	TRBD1	CASSRQGRGYTF	TGTGCCAGTAGTCGACAGGGTCGTGGCTACACCTTC
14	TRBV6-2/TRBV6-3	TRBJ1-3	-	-	CASSYSRPGNTIYF	TGTGCCAGCAGTTACTCACGACCTGGAAACACCATATATTTT
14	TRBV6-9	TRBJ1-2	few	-	CASSSFGTNYGYTF	TGTGCCAGTAGTTCATTCGGGACAAACTATGGCTACACCTTC
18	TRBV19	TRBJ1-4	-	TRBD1	CASRPRDRGQTLDEKLFF	TGTGCCAGTAGACCCCGGGACAGGGGGCAGACCCTGGATGAGAAACTGTTTTTT
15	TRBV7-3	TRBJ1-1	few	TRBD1	CASSLTGGRNTEAFF	TGTGCCAGCAGCTTGACAGGGGGCAGGAACACGGAAGCGTTCTTT
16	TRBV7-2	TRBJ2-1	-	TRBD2	CASSLWRGARGKEQFF	TGTGCCAGCAGCTTGTGGCGGGGGGCTAGGGGGAAGGAGCAGTTCTTC
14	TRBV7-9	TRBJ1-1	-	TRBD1	CASSPSTGGTEAFF	TGTGCCAGCAGCCCCAGCACAGGGGGGACTGAAGCTTTCTTT
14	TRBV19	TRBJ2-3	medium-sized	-	CASSIVYSTDTQYF	TGTGCCAGTAGTATAGTATACAGCACAGATACGCAGTATTTT
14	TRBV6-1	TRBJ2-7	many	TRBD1	CASSPDRARYEQYF	TGTGCCAGCAGTCCGGACAGGGCTCGGTACGAGCAGTACTTC
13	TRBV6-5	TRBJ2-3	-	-	CASSGEGTDTQYF	TGTGCCAGCAGTGGTGAGGGCACAGATACGCAGTATTTT
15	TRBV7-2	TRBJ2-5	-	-	CASSLAEGGWGKQYF	TGTGCCAGCAGCTTAGCGGAGGGGGGGTGGGGGAAACAGTACTTC